The clone carrying this T cell receptor (beta chain) has just a few counts. Its antigen is unidentified. The data were taken from a study of spatial heterogeneity in lung cancer. Study overall: Detected beta-chain sequences consistently exceeded alpha-chain sequences.

CDR1 and CDR2 (germline): SGDLS, YYNGEE. The CDR3 has 16 amino acids. Between the trimmed V and J ends, which lost 4 bases and 4 bases, there was a span of 18 bases. Time point here: sample taken at primary tumor resection. The authors sequenced whole RNA from tumor, nontumor lung or frozen PBMC without sorting. Around 70 TRACERx patients with early, untreated non-small cell lung cancer donated samples. Study observations and caveats: Blood showed ubiquitous tumor TCRs more often at resection than at routine follow-up.

All TCR cDNA molecules were individually tagged with a unique molecular identifier. TCRdb passed the 5' RACE reads through MiXCR, listing each CDR3 protein once. The sample includes some 87,000 distinct CDR3 sequences, around 8.6% of them seen just once. This sequence originates from a male donor with early-stage non-small cell lung cancer. The sample was PBMCs, taken at surgery. This chain links TRBV9 with TRBJ2-1; either TRBD1 or TRBD2 may fit D (5 bases each). The chain's CDR3 is CASSSQVGDGYNEQFF. In nucleotides, the CDR3 is TGTGCCAGCAGCTCCCAAGTCGGGGACGGATACAATGAGCAGTTCTTC.